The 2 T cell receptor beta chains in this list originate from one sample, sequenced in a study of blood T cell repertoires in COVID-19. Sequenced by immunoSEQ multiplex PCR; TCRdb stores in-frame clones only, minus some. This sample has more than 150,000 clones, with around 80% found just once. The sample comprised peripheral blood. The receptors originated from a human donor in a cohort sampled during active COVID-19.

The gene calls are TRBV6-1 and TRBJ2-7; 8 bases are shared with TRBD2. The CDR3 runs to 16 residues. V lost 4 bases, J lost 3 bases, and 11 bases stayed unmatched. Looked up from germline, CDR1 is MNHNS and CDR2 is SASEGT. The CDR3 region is CASSVTYSGDYYEQYF. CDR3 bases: TGTGCCAGCAGTGTAACCTATAGCGGGGACTACTACGAGCAGTACTTC.

The CDR3: CASSLAADRGTTEAFF. The CDR3 nucleotides read TGTGCCAGCAGCTTGGCCGCGGACAGGGGTACCACTGAAGCTTTCTTT. This chain uses TRBV5-4 with TRBJ1-1, with 9 bases aligning to TRBD1. CDR3 length equals 16 residues. The V and J ends lost 0 bases and 4 bases, in that order; junction bases with no gene match: 7. Germline CDR1 reads SGHNT; CDR2 reads YYREEE (reference sequence).